Below, 13 T cell receptor beta chains from the same sample are listed, as sequenced in a study of T cell responses to AZD1222 COVID-19 vaccine. Here immunoSEQ multiplex PCR was the method, and the copy in TCRdb shows in-frame clones only, minus some. Of about 120,000 clones listed, around 82% are singletons. The sequencing used peripheral blood, collected on day 0 of AZD1222 vaccination. The receptors were sampled from an adult in good health.

CDR3 bases: TGTGCCAGCAGCTTAGGCTCCAGGGGGCGCACAGATACGCAGTATTTT. It is translated as CASSLGSRGRTDTQYF. The chain joins TRBV11-3 to TRBJ2-3; 8 bases fit TRBD1. CDR3 length: 16 residues. V gave up 1 base and J gave up 1 base; unmatched junction bases: 4. Germline values: CDR1 SGHNT, CDR2 YENEEA.

This chain uses TRBV19 with TRBJ1-2; D is uncertain. Trimming pared 0 bases from V and 4 bases from J, leaving 9 bases between. Germline V lookup: CDR1 LNHDA, CDR2 SQIVND (reference sequence). This CDR3 has 14 residues. The CDR3 protein is CASSIEDGFYGYTF. For the CDR3, the DNA is TGTGCCAGTAGTATAGAAGACGGCTTCTATGGCTACACCTTC.

The chain has TRBV28 and TRBJ1-2; D gene uncertain. Trimming shortened V by 6 bases and J by 1 base, and 12 bases separated the two germline ends. In germline, CDR1 is MDHEN, CDR2 SYDVKM. The CDR3 loop spans 14 amino acids. The CDR3: CASRAGVLNYGYTF. Here the CDR3 DNA reads TGTGCCAGCAGGGCAGGCGTTCTTAACTATGGCTACACCTTC.

This clone was detected only once. The chain carries TRBV9 and TRBJ2-1; possibly TRBD2 for D (5 bases). This CDR3 has 14 residues. Trimming stripped 4 bases from V and 6 bases from J, with 14 bases between. Germline lookup yields CDR1 SGDLS and CDR2 YYNGEE. CDR3 in amino acids: CASSPWTGLNEQFF. CDR3 coding DNA: TGTGCCAGCAGCCCCTGGACTGGTCTCAATGAGCAGTTCTTC.

The chain joins TRBV28 to TRBJ1-2; TRBD1 matches at 7 bases. The CDR3 totals 13 residues. V was clipped by 11 bases and J by 4 bases; unmatched bases: 10. Per germline, CDR1 MDHEN and CDR2 SYDVKM. This chain's CDR3 is CASTGPGFYGYTF. The CDR3 nucleotides read TGTGCCTCGACAGGGCCGGGGTTCTATGGCTACACCTTC.

The chain joins TRBV6-5 to TRBJ1-5, with 7 nucleotides matching TRBD1. Germline assignment: CDR1 MNHEY and CDR2 SVGAGI. J lost 7 bases, V lost 7 bases, and 7 bases had no gene match. There are 13 residues in the CDR3. CDR3 in amino acids: CASTRGAKQPQHF. The DNA for the CDR3 is TGTGCCAGCACCAGGGGGGCAAAACAGCCCCAGCATTTT.

This rearrangement joins TRBV7-8 to TRBJ1-3; D possibly corresponds to TRBD1 (6 bases). This CDR3 has 16 amino acids. The germline V gene encodes CDR1 SGHVS and CDR2 FQNEAQ. V lost 3 bases to trimming and J lost 7 bases, with 19 bases between them. The DNA for the CDR3 is TGTGCCAGCAGCTTTTCCGGGGGCCCATTCGGGAACACCATATATTTT. Protein: CASSFSGGPFGNTIYF.

The rearrangement joins TRBV3-1 (or the pseudogene TRBV3-2) to TRBJ1-1; D call uncertain. This CDR3 has 15 residues. The V gene's germline CDR1 is LGHDT and CDR2 YNNKEL (reference sequence). Trimming stripped 0 bases from V and 1 base from J, with 9 bases between. The CDR3 here is CASSQEAHGNTEAFF. The CDR3 DNA reads as TGTGCCAGCAGCCAAGAAGCCCATGGGAACACTGAAGCTTTCTTT.

The chain joins TRBV20-1 to TRBJ2-7; the D is unclear. Germline CDR1 DFQATT, CDR2 SNEGSKA (reference sequence). The CDR3 runs 13 residues. Trimming pared 3 bases from V and 0 bases from J, leaving 9 bases between. The CDR3 here is CSASRSGSYEQYF. The CDR3 coding sequence is TGCAGTGCTAGTAGGTCCGGCTCCTACGAGCAGTACTTC.

The table lists this clone with a few counts. This rearrangement joins TRBV11-2 to TRBJ2-7; tentative D call: TRBD2 (6 bases). V was shortened by 4 bases and J by 4 bases, with 14 bases between the two germline ends. The CDR3 loop spans 14 amino acids. Germline CDR1 and CDR2: SGHAT and FQNNGV. The CDR3 region is CASSWGVGPYEQYF. The DNA of the CDR3 is TGTGCCAGCAGCTGGGGGGTTGGTCCTTACGAGCAGTACTTC.

The chain couples TRBV29-1 to TRBJ1-2, with unresolved D. The V gene lost 3 bases and the J gene lost 0 bases, with 11 bases spanning the gap. The CDR3 sequence is 14 residues long. Germline V gives CDR1 SQVTM, CDR2 ANQGSEA. The CDR3 is CSVEAAAPNYGYTF. For the CDR3, the DNA is TGCAGCGTTGAGGCCGCTGCTCCTAACTATGGCTACACCTTC.

The chain joins TRBV28 to TRBJ1-1; the match to TRBD1 covers 8 bases. Germline CDR1 MDHEN, CDR2 SYDVKM. V shed 9 bases and J 8 bases; nucleotides not matched to a gene: 17. The length of the CDR3 is 15 residues. CDR3 region: CASNRDRPARREAFF. The CDR3 DNA reads as TGTGCCAGTAACAGGGACAGGCCCGCTCGCCGCGAAGCTTTCTTT.

The chain has TRBV2 and TRBJ1-5; 9 nucleotides line up with TRBD1. From germline, CDR1 is SNHLY and CDR2 FYNNEI. The CDR3 length is 15 residues. V shed 5 bases and J 6 bases; nucleotides not matched to a gene: 8. CDR3 region: CASSHRGQLGQPQHF. The CDR3 bases are TGTGCCAGCAGTCACAGGGGGCAACTGGGTCAGCCCCAGCATTTT.